Listed below are T cell receptor beta chains from one sample, sequenced in a study of cytomegalovirus exposure and HLA in healthy donors. TCRdb's copy holds only in-frame clones and misses some; the assay was immunoSEQ multiplex PCR. The sample holds approximately 38,000 clones, about 79% seen once. The sequenced sample consisted of PBMCs. All receptors derive from a woman between 18 and 29 years old in good health and CMV-seronegative. CDR3s leave out the opening cysteine and the closing phenylalanine or tryptophan.

CDR3aa: ASTVGQGETDTQY
v_gene: TRBV7-9

CDR3aa: ASSRPGTGHSYEQY
v_gene: TRBV5-5

CDR3aa: ASREGRGRRDTGELF
v_gene: TRBV11-2

CDR3aa: ASSLPGQGALGQPQN
v_gene: TRBV19

CDR3aa: ASKEAYNEQF
v_gene: TRBV6-6

CDR3aa: ASSLAGTGDTQY
v_gene: TRBV7-2

CDR3aa: ASSRETSNNEQF
v_gene: TRBV19

CDR3aa: ASSPPPDQETQY
v_gene: TRBV18

CDR3aa: ASSFGQLNTEAF
v_gene: TRBV11-2

CDR3aa: ASSEFLGQGINSPLH
v_gene: TRBV25-1

CDR3aa: SERTGETQY
v_gene: TRBV29-1

CDR3aa: SSSRGQNGYT
v_gene: TRBV7-9

CDR3aa: SVDMGQGITEAF
v_gene: TRBV29-1

CDR3aa: ASSPPVGGLRTEAF
v_gene: TRBV18

CDR3aa: ASSLMGGYGYT
v_gene: TRBV5-4

CDR3aa: ATSRDLGWQGWSPLH
v_gene: TRBV15

CDR3aa: ASSSWGQNRYEQY
v_gene: TRBV6-5

CDR3aa: ASSPGPGNTIY
v_gene: TRBV4-1